What follows is one TCR beta chain and its context. The target of this receptor is not known. Base qualities are not provided; no much larger clone lies one nucleotide away. This sample was included in a study of vaccination and CD4 T cells after COVID-19 (dated by TCRdb to 2022 to 2024). Study-level background: Every convalescent patient had a positive nasal swab PCR test for SARS-CoV-2, with mild disease in nine patients and severe disease in one. In control cultures, a CEFX viral epitope pool was used as positive control, an HIV-1 Nef peptide pool was used as negative control, or no peptide was added. Post-COVID blood samples from convalescent patients were collected a median of about 100 days after diagnosis, with a range of roughly 35 to 161 days. Each participant got two doses of either the Pfizer-BioNTech BNT162b2 vaccine (n=8) or the Moderna mRNA-1273 vaccine (n=2). The time from the second vaccine dose to post-vaccine blood sampling had a median of roughly 77 days and ranged from about 12 to 250 days. In under twelve COVID-19 convalescent patients and a handful of infection-naive healthy vaccine recipients, researchers compared the spike-specific CD4+ TCR repertoire from before mRNA vaccination with the repertoire from after. Overlapping spike peptide pools from SARS-CoV-2 and from the common cold coronaviruses HCoV-NL63, HCoV-OC43 and HCoV-229E were used as culture stimuli. In the convalescent cohort there were six males and four females, among whom were two Hispanic individuals, seven Caucasians, two Asians and one multiracial person.

What this sample's treatment or condition label stands for: roughly 10-day PBMC culture with coronavirus spike peptide pools or control peptides (ViraFEST assay). The study used the ViraFEST assay, which expanded antigen-specific T cells with peptide pools and then identified expanded clonotypes by TCR sequencing. The convalescent patients' positive SARS-CoV-2 PCR tests were from March to December 2020, which was before the Alpha, Beta and Delta variants emerged in the United States. Each well held approximately 2 million PBMCs cultured in IMDM containing approximately 5% human AB serum and 10 IU/ml IL-2, with about 10 ug/ml peptide pools added. On days 3 and 7, half of the culture medium was replaced with fresh IL-2-containing medium. After approximately eleven days of culture, CD4+ T cells were isolated by negative selection using the EasySep CD4+ T cell isolation kit. Ficoll-Paque Plus gradient centrifugation was used to isolate PBMCs from whole blood, and the isolated PBMCs were then either used fresh or cryopreserved at -140C. Culture conditions were generally each tested in triplicate wells.

Paper-wide results and their limitations: Relatively few convalescent patients were included in the study, and early timepoints after natural infection were not analyzed. The median count of SARS-CoV-2-reactive clonotypes went up from roughly 21 after infection to about 41 after vaccination, although the change was not significant. Nearly all vaccine-specific clones in convalescent patients (304 of 307) were mono-reactive for SARS-CoV-2 spike rather than cross-reactive with common cold coronaviruses. Among convalescent patients, a median roughly 90% of the SARS-CoV-2-reactive clones seen after vaccination appeared only after vaccination, which suggests priming specific to the vaccine.

The CDR3 spans 17 residues, from the cysteine through the phenylalanine. Only the CDR3 DNA is retained, 51 bases long and in frame from the first base. V gives up 4 bases and J gives up 3 bases, and the segment between their germline ends measures 19 bases. CDR1 and CDR2 (SGHVS, FNYEAQ) derive from the germline V gene. Library preparation was by PCR. At the Johns Hopkins FTIC core, DNA from the cultured CD4+ T cells underwent TCR sequencing with the Oncomine TCR Beta short-read assay. Genomic DNA was extracted from the cultured CD4+ T cells with the QIAamp micro DNA kit. Oncomine TCR Beta libraries from cultured CD4+ T cells were pooled using unique dual indexes and sequenced on an Illumina iSeq 100. The authors processed their data as follows. Non-productive sequences were filtered out, and CDR3s that did not start with C, did not end with F or W, or were shorter than 7 amino acids were discarded. The MANAFEST web application identified antigen-specific clonotypes by comparing peptide-stimulated wells against reference wells and other culture wells. For a clone to be called positive, the clone needed an FDR below 0.05, an odds ratio above 5, and a productive frequency above 0.1% in at least two of three replicate wells. Clonotypes that were significantly expanded in both SARS-CoV-2 spike wells and at least one common cold coronavirus spike condition were defined as cross-reactive. Similarity between CDR3 sequences was evaluated in R version 3.6.1 using Levenshtein distances (stringdist) and unrooted phylogenetic trees (ape). TCRdb ran its own pipeline on the public reads, namely fastp trimming at Q25 and MiXCR clone calling, and kept in-frame beta chains. Rows matching on CDR3 protein sequence are summarized as one entry with the most common DNA and genes. The V and J calls follow TCRdb's processing rather than the paper's. The table for this sample lists around 15,000 distinct CDR3 sequences; about 70% of them were counted only once. Of the sample, 15% to 20% falls within the top ten clones.

The chain is encoded by TRBV7-6 joined to TRBJ1-3; no D gene call is confident. Specimen: CD4+ T cells from blood, cultured in vitro. This sequence was found in a human donor who had recovered from COVID-19. The sequenced DNA: TGTGCCAGCAGCTCCCCACCGGGCCCCGCGGGTGGAAACACCATATATTTT. Translated, it reads CASSSPPGPAGGNTIYF. Joined to the reference TRBV7-6 and TRBJ1-3 proteins, this CDR3 gives the full variable domain: GAGVSQSPRYKVTKRGQDVALRCDPISGHVSLYWYRQALGQGPEFLTYFNYEAQQDKSGLPNDRFSAERPEGSISTLTIQRTEQRDSAMYRCASSSPPGPAGGNTIYFGEGSWLTVV.